This TCR beta chain was recovered during a study of T cells after yellow fever vaccination. Study in general: Those fractions that held only low numbers of cells were prepared using the SMART-Seq v4 Ultra Low Input RNA kit.

Whole-study findings and limits: After the booster, over 95% of CD4 and approximately 90% of CD8 primary-response clones were re-detected.

This clonotype was picked up a small number of times. Its antigen is not identified. The TCR cDNA carried a universal primer site and UMIs from 5'RACE template switching. TCRdb used MiXCR to reprocess the 5' RACE reads, holding one entry per CDR3 protein. The top ten clones hold roughly 0.77% of a sample with under 150,000 distinct CDR3 sequences, 7.7% of them seen once. The germline V gene has CDR1 MNHEY and CDR2 SVGAGI. The CDR3 is made up of 16 amino acids. The junction had 14 bases not matched to a gene; V was cut back by 6 bases and J by 7 bases. The chain carries TRBV6-5 and TRBJ2-5, with TRBD2 identical over 10 bases. The source of this sequence is a man aged 25 to 40 who received the YFV17D yellow fever vaccine. This sample comprised CD4+ T cells sorted from PBMCs, obtained 5 days after the yellow fever booster vaccination. The CDR3 spells CASRPPAAGGRATQYF. The CDR3 region has the DNA TGTGCCAGCAGGCCTCCGGCAGCGGGAGGGCGAGCGACCCAGTACTTC.